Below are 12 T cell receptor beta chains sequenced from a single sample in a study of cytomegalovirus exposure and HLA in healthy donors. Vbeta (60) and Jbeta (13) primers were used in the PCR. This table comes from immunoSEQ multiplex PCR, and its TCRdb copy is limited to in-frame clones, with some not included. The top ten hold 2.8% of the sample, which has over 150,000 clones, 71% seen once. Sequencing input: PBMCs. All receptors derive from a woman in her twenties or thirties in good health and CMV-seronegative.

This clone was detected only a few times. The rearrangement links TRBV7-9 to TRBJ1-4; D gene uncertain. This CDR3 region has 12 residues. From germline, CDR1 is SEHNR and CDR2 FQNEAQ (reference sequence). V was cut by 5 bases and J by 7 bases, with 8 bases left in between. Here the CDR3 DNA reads TGTGCCAGCAGCGAAGGAGTTGAAAAACTGTTTTTT. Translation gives CASSEGVEKLFF.

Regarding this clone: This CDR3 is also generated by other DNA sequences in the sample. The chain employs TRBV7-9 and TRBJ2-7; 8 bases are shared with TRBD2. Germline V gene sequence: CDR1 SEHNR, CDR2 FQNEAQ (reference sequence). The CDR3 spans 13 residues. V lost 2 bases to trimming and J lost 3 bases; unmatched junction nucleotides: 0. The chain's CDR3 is CASSLSGGYEQYF. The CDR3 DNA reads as TGTGCCAGCAGCTTAAGCGGGGGCTACGAGCAGTACTTC.

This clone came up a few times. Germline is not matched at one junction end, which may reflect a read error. CDR3 in amino acids: CASSEGGLYEQYF. Here the CDR3 DNA reads TGTGCCAGCAGCGAAGGTGGACTCTACGAGCAGTACTTC. This rearrangement joins TRBV2 to TRBJ2-7; TRBD2 is a possible D gene (5 bases). Germline CDR1 and CDR2: SNHLY and FYNNEI. The CDR3 is 13 amino acids.

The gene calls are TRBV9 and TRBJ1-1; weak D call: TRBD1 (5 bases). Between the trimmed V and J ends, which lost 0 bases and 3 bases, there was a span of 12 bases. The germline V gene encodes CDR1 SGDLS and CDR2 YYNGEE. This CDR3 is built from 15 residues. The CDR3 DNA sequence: TGTGCCAGCAGCGTAGGGGAGGGGCGCGACACTGAAGCTTTCTTT. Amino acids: CASSVGEGRDTEAFF.

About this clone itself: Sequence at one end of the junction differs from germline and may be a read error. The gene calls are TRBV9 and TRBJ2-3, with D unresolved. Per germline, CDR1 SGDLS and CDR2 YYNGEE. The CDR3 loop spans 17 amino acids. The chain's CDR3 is CAGSLAIAVSPTDTQYF. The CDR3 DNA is TGTGCCGGCAGCCTTGCGATCGCGGTGAGCCCCACAGATACGCAGTATTTT.

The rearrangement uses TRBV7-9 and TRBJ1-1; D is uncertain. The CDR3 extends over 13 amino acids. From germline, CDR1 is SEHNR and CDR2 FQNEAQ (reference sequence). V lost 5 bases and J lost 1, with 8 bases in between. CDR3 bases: TGTGCCAGCAGCCCGCTCGGGAACACTGAAGCTTTCTTT. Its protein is CASSPLGNTEAFF.

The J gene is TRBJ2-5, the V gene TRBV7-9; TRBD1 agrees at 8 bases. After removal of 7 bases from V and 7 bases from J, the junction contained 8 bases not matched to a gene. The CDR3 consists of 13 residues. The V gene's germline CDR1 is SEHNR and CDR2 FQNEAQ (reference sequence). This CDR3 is CASKRGQGRTQYF. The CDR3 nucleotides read TGTGCCAGCAAGCGCGGACAGGGAAGGACCCAGTACTTC.

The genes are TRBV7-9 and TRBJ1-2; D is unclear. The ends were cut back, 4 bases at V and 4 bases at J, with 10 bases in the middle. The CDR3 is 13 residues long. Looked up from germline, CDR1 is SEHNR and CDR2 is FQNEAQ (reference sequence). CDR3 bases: TGTGCCAGCAGCTCGTTAAATATCTATGGCTACACCTTC. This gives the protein CASSSLNIYGYTF.

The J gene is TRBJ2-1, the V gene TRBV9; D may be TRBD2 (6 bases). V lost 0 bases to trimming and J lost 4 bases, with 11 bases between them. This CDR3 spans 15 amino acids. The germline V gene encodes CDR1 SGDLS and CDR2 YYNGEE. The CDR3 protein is CASSVEGLVYNEQFF. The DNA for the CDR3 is TGTGCCAGCAGCGTAGAGGGACTGGTTTACAATGAGCAGTTCTTC.

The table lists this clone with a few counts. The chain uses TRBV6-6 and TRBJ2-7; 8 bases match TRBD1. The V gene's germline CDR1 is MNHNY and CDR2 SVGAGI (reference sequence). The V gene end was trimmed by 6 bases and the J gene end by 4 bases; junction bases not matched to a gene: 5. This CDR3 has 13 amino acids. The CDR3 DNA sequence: TGTGCCAGCAGCCCACAGGGGGAATACGAGCAGTACTTC. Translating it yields CASSPQGEYEQYF.

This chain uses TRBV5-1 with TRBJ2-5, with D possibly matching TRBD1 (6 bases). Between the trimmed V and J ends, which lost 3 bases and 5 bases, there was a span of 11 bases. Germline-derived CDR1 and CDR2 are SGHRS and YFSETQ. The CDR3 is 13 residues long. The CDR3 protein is CASSYQGTETQYF. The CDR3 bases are TGCGCCAGCAGCTATCAGGGGACGGAGACCCAGTACTTC.

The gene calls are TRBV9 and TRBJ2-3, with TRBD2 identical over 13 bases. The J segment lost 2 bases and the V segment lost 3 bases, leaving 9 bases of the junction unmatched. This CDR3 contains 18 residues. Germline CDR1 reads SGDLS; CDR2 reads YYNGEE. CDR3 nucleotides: TGTGCCAGCAGCGCTCCTGGGACTAGCGGGGACTACACAGATACGCAGTATTTT. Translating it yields CASSAPGTSGDYTDTQYF.